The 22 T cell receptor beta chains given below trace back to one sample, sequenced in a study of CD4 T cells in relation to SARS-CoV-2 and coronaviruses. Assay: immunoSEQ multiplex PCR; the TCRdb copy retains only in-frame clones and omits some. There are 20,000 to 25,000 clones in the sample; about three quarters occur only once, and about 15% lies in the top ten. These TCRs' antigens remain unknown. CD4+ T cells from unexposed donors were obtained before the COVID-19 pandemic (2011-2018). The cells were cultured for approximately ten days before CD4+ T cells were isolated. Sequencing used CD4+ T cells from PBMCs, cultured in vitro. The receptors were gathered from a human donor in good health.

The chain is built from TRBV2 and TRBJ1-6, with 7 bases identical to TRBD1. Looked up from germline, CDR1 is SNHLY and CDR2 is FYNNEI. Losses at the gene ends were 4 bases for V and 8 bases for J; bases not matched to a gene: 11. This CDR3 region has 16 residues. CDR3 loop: CASSVAGGAGDSPLHF. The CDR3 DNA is TGTGCCAGCAGTGTTGCAGGGGGGGCGGGAGATTCACCCCTCCACTTT.

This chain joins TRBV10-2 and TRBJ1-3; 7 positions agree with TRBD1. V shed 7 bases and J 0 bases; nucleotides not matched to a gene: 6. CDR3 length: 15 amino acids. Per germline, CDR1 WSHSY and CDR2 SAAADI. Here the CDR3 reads CASTGTEGSGNTIYF. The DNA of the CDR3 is TGCGCCAGCACCGGGACAGAAGGCTCTGGAAACACCATATATTTT.

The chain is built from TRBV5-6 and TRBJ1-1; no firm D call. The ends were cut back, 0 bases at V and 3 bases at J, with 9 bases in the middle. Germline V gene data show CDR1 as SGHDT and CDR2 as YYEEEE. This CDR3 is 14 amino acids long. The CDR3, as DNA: TGTGCCAGCAGCTTGGGACCGGGAGACACTGAAGCTTTCTTT. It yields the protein CASSLGPGDTEAFF.

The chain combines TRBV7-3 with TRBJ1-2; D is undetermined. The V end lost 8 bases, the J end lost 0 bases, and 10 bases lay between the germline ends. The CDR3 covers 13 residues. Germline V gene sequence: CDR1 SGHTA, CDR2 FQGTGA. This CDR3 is CASGSQANYGYTF. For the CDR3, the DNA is TGTGCCAGCGGCTCCCAGGCTAACTATGGCTACACCTTC.

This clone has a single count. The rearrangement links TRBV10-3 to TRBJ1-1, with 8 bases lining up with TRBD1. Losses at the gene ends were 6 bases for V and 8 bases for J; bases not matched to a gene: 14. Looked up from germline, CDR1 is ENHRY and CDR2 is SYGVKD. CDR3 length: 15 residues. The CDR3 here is CAIRDMSSGGPEAFF. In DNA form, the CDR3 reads TGTGCCATCAGGGATATGAGTTCAGGGGGCCCCGAAGCTTTCTTT.

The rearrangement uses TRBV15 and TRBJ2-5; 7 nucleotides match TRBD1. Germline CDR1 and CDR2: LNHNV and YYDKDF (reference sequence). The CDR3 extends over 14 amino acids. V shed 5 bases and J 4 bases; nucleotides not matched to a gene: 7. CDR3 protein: CATSGYRGGETQYF. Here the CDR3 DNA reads TGTGCCACCAGCGGATACAGGGGTGGAGAGACCCAGTACTTC.

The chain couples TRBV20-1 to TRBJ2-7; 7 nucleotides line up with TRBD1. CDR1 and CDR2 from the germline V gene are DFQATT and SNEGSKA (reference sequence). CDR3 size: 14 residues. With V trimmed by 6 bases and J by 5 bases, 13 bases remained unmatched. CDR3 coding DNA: TGCAGTGCCAGTGGACAGGATAGTGCCCACGAGCAGTACTTC. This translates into CSASGQDSAHEQYF.

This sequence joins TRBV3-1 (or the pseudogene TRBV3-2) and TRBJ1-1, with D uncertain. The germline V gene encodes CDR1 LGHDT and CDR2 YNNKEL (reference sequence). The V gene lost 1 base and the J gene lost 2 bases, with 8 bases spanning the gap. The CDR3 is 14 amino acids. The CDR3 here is CASSQGEANTEAFF. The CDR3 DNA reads TGTGCCAGCAGCCAAGGCGAGGCAAACACTGAAGCTTTCTTT.

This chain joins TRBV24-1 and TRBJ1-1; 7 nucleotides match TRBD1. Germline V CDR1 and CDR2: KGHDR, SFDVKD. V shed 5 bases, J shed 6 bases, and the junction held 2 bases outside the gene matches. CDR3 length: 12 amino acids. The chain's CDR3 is CATSAGGAEAFF. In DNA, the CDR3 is TGTGCCACCAGTGCAGGGGGTGCTGAAGCTTTCTTT.

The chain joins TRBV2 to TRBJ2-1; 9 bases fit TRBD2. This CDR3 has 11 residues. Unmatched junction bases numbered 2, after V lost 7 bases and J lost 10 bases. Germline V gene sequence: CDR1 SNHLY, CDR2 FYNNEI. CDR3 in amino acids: CASKREDEQFF. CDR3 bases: TGTGCCAGCAAGCGGGAGGACGAGCAGTTCTTC.

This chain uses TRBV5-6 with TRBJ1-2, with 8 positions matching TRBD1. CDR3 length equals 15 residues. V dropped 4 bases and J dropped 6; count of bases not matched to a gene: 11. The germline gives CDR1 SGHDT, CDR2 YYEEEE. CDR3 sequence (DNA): TGTGCCAGCAGCCTACGGACAGGGCTCTTCGATGGCTACACCTTC. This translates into CASSLRTGLFDGYTF.

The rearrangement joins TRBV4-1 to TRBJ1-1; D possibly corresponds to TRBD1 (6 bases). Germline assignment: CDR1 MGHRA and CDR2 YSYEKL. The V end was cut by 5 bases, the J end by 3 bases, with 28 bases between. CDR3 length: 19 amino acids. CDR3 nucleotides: TGCGCCAGCAGCGTACGAACGTTTTTCGGGTCTCCAGGGGACACTGAAGCTTTCTTT. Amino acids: CASSVRTFFGSPGDTEAFF.

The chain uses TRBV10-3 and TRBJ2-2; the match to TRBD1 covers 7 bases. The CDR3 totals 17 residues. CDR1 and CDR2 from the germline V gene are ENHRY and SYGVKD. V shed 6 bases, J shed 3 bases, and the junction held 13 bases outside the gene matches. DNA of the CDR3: TGTGCCATCAGACAGACACAGGGGCTCGTGGACACCGGGGAGCTGTTTTTT. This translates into CAIRQTQGLVDTGELFF.

CDR3 nucleotide sequence: TGCGCCAGCAGGACCAAACCCACTGAAGCTTTCTTT. Its translation is CASRTKPTEAFF. The chain has TRBV5-1 and TRBJ1-1; D gene unclear. Germline V gene data show CDR1 as SGHRS and CDR2 as YFSETQ. The CDR3 runs to 12 residues. The V end was cut by 5 bases, the J end by 4 bases, with 9 bases between.

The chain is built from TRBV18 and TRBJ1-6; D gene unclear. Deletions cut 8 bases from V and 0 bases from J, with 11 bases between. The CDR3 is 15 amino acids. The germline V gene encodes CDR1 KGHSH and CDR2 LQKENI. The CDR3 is CASRGTSSYNSPLHF. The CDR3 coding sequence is TGTGCCAGCCGTGGTACCAGCTCCTATAATTCACCCCTCCACTTT. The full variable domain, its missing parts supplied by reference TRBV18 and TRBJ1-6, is NAGVMQNPRHLVRRRGQEARLRCSPMKGHSHVYWYRQLPEEGLKFMVYLQKENIIDESGMPKERFSAEFPKEGPSILRIQQVVRGDSAAYFCASRGTSSYNSPLHFGNGTRLTVT.

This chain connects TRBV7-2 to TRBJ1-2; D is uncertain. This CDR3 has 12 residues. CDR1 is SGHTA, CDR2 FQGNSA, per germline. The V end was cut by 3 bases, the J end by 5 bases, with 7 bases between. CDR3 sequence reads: CASSLPGYGYTF. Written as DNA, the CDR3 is TGTGCCAGCAGCTTGCCTGGGTATGGCTACACCTTC.

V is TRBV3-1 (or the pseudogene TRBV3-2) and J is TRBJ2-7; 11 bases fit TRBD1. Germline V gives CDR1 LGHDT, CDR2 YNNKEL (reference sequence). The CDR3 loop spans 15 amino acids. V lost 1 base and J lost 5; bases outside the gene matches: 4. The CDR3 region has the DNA TGTGCCAGCAGCCAAGGGGACAGGGGGGGGAACGAGCAGTACTTC. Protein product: CASSQGDRGGNEQYF.

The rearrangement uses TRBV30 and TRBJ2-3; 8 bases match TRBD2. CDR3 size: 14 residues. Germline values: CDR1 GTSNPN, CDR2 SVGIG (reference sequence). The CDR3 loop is CASRGGLRTDTQYF. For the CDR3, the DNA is TGTGCTTCCCGGGGGGGGCTCCGCACAGATACGCAGTATTTT. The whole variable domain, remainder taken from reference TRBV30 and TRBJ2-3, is SQTIHQWPATLVQPVGSPLSLECTVEGTSNPNLYWYRQAAGRGLQLLFYSVGIGQISSEVPQNLSASRPQDRQFILSSKKLLLSDSGFYLCASRGGLRTDTQYFGPGTRLTVL.

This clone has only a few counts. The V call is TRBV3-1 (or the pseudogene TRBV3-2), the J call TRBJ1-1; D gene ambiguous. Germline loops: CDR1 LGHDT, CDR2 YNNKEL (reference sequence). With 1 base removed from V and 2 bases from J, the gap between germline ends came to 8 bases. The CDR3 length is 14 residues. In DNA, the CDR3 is TGTGCCAGCAGCCAAGCGCAGGTCAACACTGAAGCTTTCTTT. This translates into CASSQAQVNTEAFF.

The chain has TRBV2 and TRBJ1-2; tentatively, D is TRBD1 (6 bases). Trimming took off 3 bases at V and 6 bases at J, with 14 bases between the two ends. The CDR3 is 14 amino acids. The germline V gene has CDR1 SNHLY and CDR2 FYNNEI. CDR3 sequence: CASSDRGLSNGYTF. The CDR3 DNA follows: TGTGCCAGCAGTGACAGGGGCCTATCTAATGGCTACACCTTC. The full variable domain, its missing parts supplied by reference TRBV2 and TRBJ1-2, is EPEVTQTPSHQVTQMGQEVILRCVPISNHLYFYWYRQILGQKVEFLVSFYNNEISEKSEIFDDQFSVERPDGSNFTLKIRSTKLEDSAMYFCASSDRGLSNGYTFGSGTRLTVV.

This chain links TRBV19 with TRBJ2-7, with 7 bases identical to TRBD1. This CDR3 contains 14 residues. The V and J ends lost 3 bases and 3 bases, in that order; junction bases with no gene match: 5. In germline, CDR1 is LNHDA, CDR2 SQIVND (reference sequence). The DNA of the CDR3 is TGTGCCAGTAGTATCCGGGACAGCGACTACGAGCAGTACTTC. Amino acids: CASSIRDSDYEQYF.

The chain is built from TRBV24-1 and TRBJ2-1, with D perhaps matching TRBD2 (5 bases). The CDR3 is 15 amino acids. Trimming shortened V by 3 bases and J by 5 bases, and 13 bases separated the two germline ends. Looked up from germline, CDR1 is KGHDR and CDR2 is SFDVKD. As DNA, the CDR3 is TGTGCCACCAGTGATCCCTCGAGCGGCGACAATGAGCAGTTCTTC. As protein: CATSDPSSGDNEQFF.